A selection of T cell receptor beta chains follows, all from one sample in a study of Graves' ophthalmopathy and Graves' hyperthyroidism. TCRdb recomputed calls from the multiplex PCR reads with MiXCR, one row per CDR3 protein. Seen here are over a million distinct CDR3 sequences, 35% to 45% observed once, and the top ten hold around 10%. Input material: peripheral blood or thyroid tissue (not recorded which). The receptors stem from an adult man with Graves' hyperthyroidism. Each CDR3 is given with its conserved first and last residue. D genes are given only for firm matches. A clone size is listed for some rows: how often the clone was seen (once, few, many), or a class if it is expanded.

len	v_gene	d_gene	abundance	j_gene	CDR3nt	CDR3aa
14	TRBV20-1	TRBD1	NA	TRBJ1-5	TGCAGTGCCGGGGGGACAGGGGGCAATCAGCCCCAGCATTTT	CSAGGTGGNQPQHF
14	TRBV5-1	NA	NA	TRBJ1-2	TGCGCCAGCAATCCCGGGGGCTCCTCCTATGGCTACACCTTC	CASNPGGSSYGYTF
13	TRBV10-1	NA	NA	TRBJ2-5	TGCGCCAGCCCGGGGAGCGGGTACGAGACCCAGTACTTC	CASPGSGYETQYF
15	TRBV10-3	NA	many	TRBJ1-6	TGTGCCATCAGACCGGGCACCAACTTGGAATCACCCCTCCACTTT	CAIRPGTNLESPLHF
12	TRBV9	NA	few	TRBJ1-4	TGTGCCAGCAGCGTAGTCGACGGAAAACTGTTTTTT	CASSVVDGKLFF
14	TRBV2	NA	many	TRBJ1-1	TGTGCCAGCAGAGACAGCAGGGGAGGGTTGAAAGCTTTCTTT	CASRDSRGGLKAFF
15	TRBV7-2	TRBD1	NA	TRBJ2-7	TGTGCCAGCAGCTCCCATGGACAGGGGGTTATCGAGCAGTACTTC	CASSSHGQGVIEQYF
12	TRBV6-5	NA	NA	TRBJ2-7	TGTGCCAGCGGAGGGGCGGCCTACGAGCAGTACTTC	CASGGAAYEQYF
14	TRBV5-1	TRBD1	NA	TRBJ2-5	TGCGCCAGCAAGGTCTCCAACAGGGGTGAGACCCAGTACTTC	CASKVSNRGETQYF
14	TRBV27	NA	NA	TRBJ2-7	TGTGCCAGCAGTTTATTAGGCAGGGACTACGAGCAGTACTTC	CASSLLGRDYEQYF
14	TRBV9	TRBD1	NA	TRBJ1-2	TGTGCCAGCAGCGCCTACGAGGGGGCACGAGGCTACACCTTC	CASSAYEGARGYTF
19	TRBV11-2	NA	few	TRBJ1-3	TGTGCCAGCAGCTTAACTCGGGTGGGGTCCCTGGACTCTGGAAACACCATATATTTT	CASSLTRVGSLDSGNTIYF
14	TRBV5-1	NA	NA	TRBJ2-5	TGCGCCAGCAGCTTGGTTGCAGGGGAGCCGACCCAGTACTTC	CASSLVAGEPTQYF
16	TRBV7-9	NA	many	TRBJ1-3	TGTGCCAGCAGCTTAGCTTTACAGAGCTCTGGAAACACCATATATTTT	CASSLALQSSGNTIYF
17	TRBV7-8	TRBD1	many	TRBJ1-5	TGTGCCAGCAGCCCCCACAAGCGGGACAGAAACAATCAGCCCCAGCATTTT	CASSPHKRDRNNQPQHF
14	TRBV7-9	TRBD1	once	TRBJ1-6	TGTGCCAGCGGGACAGGAGGTTTAAATTCACCCCTCCACTTT	CASGTGGLNSPLHF
13	TRBV7-9	NA	many	TRBJ1-6	TGTGCCAGCAGCCCCGCGGTGCGGTCACCCCTCCACTTT	CASSPAVRSPLHF
15	TRBV5-1	NA	few	TRBJ1-1	TGCGCCAGCAGCTTGTCGTCGGGCATGGGCACTGAAGCTTTCTTT	CASSLSSGMGTEAFF
14	TRBV29-1	NA	many	TRBJ2-7	TGCAGCGTTGACGGGGGCAGGGGCGGTTACGAGCAGTACTTC	CSVDGGRGGYEQYF
17	TRBV7-2	NA	NA	TRBJ2-7	TGTGCCAGCAGCTTAGTCCTTAAGACAGGCGCCGAGTACGAGCAGTACTTC	CASSLVLKTGAEYEQYF
15	TRBV2	NA	many	TRBJ2-7	TGTGCCAGCAGCGGGAGACTAGATGGTCTCGACGAGCAGTACTTC	CASSGRLDGLDEQYF
15	TRBV5-8	NA	few	TRBJ1-5	TGTGCCAGCAGAACCCGGGACGGGCTATGGCAGCCCCAGCATTTT	CASRTRDGLWQPQHF
13	TRBV19	NA	many	TRBJ1-5	TGTGCCAGTAGTATGTATGGAAGTCAGCCCCAGCATTTT	CASSMYGSQPQHF
13	TRBV5-6	TRBD1	few	TRBJ2-5	TGTGCCAGCAGCGGGGACAGGAAAGAGACCCAGTACTTC	CASSGDRKETQYF
14	TRBV2	TRBD2	few	TRBJ2-7	TGTGCCAGCAGTGCGACTAGCGGGTTTTACGAGCAGTACTTC	CASSATSGFYEQYF
15	TRBV19	NA	few	TRBJ2-2	TGTGCCAGTAGTATAAGGAGGGTGAACACCGGGGAGCTGTTTTTT	CASSIRRVNTGELFF
13	TRBV12-3/TRBV12-4	TRBD1	many	TRBJ2-5	TGTGCCAGCAGAGGACAGGACCAAGAGACCCAGTACTTC	CASRGQDQETQYF
13	TRBV28	NA	NA	TRBJ2-7	TGTGCCAGCAGTTTACGGTACTCCTACGAGCAGTACTTC	CASSLRYSYEQYF
16	TRBV6-5	TRBD2	NA	TRBJ2-7	TGTGCCAGCAGTTATAATACAGCGGGAGAGACCTACGAGCAGTACTTC	CASSYNTAGETYEQYF
14	TRBV20-1	TRBD1	NA	TRBJ1-2	TGCAGTGCTAACCGGGACAGGGGTGACTATGGCTACACCTTC	CSANRDRGDYGYTF
14	TRBV27	NA	few	TRBJ2-2	TGTGCCAGCAGTTTCCTCCCCCAGGTCGGGGAGCTGTTTTTT	CASSFLPQVGELFF
14	TRBV6-5	TRBD1	NA	TRBJ1-6	TGTGCCAGCAGACACGACAGGGGGGATTCACCCCTCCACTTT	CASRHDRGDSPLHF
13	TRBV6-2/TRBV6-3	NA	few	TRBJ2-7	TGTGCCATCGCTGCGGCTAGTCCCTACGAGCAGTACTTC	CAIAAASPYEQYF
12	TRBV19	NA	NA	TRBJ2-7	TGTGCCAGTAGTACTATGGGACACGAGCAGTACTTC	CASSTMGHEQYF
12	TRBV5-1	NA	NA	TRBJ2-2	TGCGCCAGCAGCGTAGGGTACCGGGAGCTGTTTTTT	CASSVGYRELFF
14	TRBV2	NA	many	TRBJ1-1	TGTGCCAGCAGTGTCACAGGTGAAGGCACTGAAGCTTTCTTT	CASSVTGEGTEAFF
16	TRBV10-3	TRBD1	many	TRBJ2-5	TGTGCCATCAGTCAAAGGACAGGGTTAGGCCAAGAGACCCAGTACTTC	CAISQRTGLGQETQYF
14	TRBV2	NA	NA	TRBJ2-7	TGTGCCAGCAGTGTAAATACAGACGGGGGCGAGCAGTACTTC	CASSVNTDGGEQYF
16	TRBV19	TRBD1	NA	TRBJ1-5	TGTGCCAGTAGTGCTCCCCGGGGACAGGGGGATCAGCCCCAGCATTTT	CASSAPRGQGDQPQHF
14	TRBV6-1	NA	NA	TRBJ1-5	TGTGCCAGCACGAAGGAGTATAGCAATCAGCCCCAGCATTTT	CASTKEYSNQPQHF
14	TRBV10-3	NA	many	TRBJ2-2	TGTGCCATCACGGGAGCAGGGAACACCGGGGAGCTGTTTTTT	CAITGAGNTGELFF
15	TRBV10-2	NA	few	TRBJ2-7	TGCGCCAGCAGTGAGTCGAACGGGTTGGTCTACGAGCAGTACTTC	CASSESNGLVYEQYF
17	TRBV19	NA	NA	TRBJ1-5	TGTGCCAGTAGTACGCTTGGGACATGGGGGGCCGATCAGCCCCAGCATTTT	CASSTLGTWGADQPQHF
13	TRBV9	TRBD1	NA	TRBJ1-1	TGTGCCAGCAGCGCCGGGACAGGGAGGAGAGCTTTCTTT	CASSAGTGRRAFF
8	TRBV15	NA	NA	TRBJ1-1	TGTGCCACCAGCAGAGATCTCTTT	CATSRDLF
13	TRBV9	NA	many	TRBJ2-7	TGTGCCAGCAGCGTAGATGCCCCTTCCGAGCAGTACTTC	CASSVDAPSEQYF
16	TRBV7-8	TRBD2	NA	TRBJ2-2	TGTGCCAGCAGCTTTCAGACTAGCGGGAGCCCCGGGGAGCTGTTTTTT	CASSFQTSGSPGELFF
15	TRBV29-1	NA	NA	TRBJ1-1	TGCAGCTCAGGGACCACGTTTACATTGAACACTGAAGCTTTCTTT	CSSGTTFTLNTEAFF
13	TRBV15	TRBD1	NA	TRBJ1-2	TGTGCCACCAGGAGACAGGGGGTGGCTGGCTACACCTTC	CATRRQGVAGYTF